Each of the 27 T cell receptor beta chains below was sequenced from the same sample in a study of T-cell memory formation after mild COVID-19. A single record per CDR3 protein comes from TCRdb applying MiXCR to the 5' RACE reads. The table has roughly 110,000 distinct CDR3 sequences, around 15% seen once. The material sequenced was PBMCs or a T cell subset sorted from them (not recorded which). The receptors come from an adult woman who had mild COVID-19 (a few samples of this study predate the infection). Cell type and time point are not known.

This clonotype has more than one count but fewer than ten. V usage is TRBV7-3 and J usage is TRBJ2-3; 10 bases agree with TRBD1. The germline V gene encodes CDR1 SGHTA and CDR2 FQGTGA. This CDR3 has 14 residues. Losses at the gene ends were 5 bases for V and 3 bases for J; bases not matched to a gene: 2. DNA of the CDR3: TGTGCCAGCAGCACGGGACAGGGGACAGATACGCAGTATTTT. This translates into CASSTGQGTDTQYF.

This clonotype was seen a few times. The rearrangement uses TRBV6-5 and TRBJ1-5; the D is unclear. This CDR3 comprises 15 residues. With 0 bases removed from V and 7 bases from J, the gap between germline ends came to 13 bases. Germline CDR1 is MNHEY and CDR2 is SVGAGI. Here the CDR3 reads CASSYSNGFGQPQHF. For the CDR3, the DNA is TGTGCCAGCAGTTACTCGAACGGCTTCGGGCAGCCCCAGCATTTT.

The V and J genes are TRBV9 and TRBJ2-2, with a weak D call TRBD1 (6 bases). The CDR3 is made up of 16 amino acids. V gave up 0 bases and J gave up 1 base, with 10 bases separating them. The germline V gene encodes CDR1 SGDLS and CDR2 YYNGEE. The CDR3 spells CASSVEQGGNTGELFF. In nucleotides, the CDR3 is TGTGCCAGCAGCGTAGAGCAAGGGGGGAACACCGGGGAGCTGTTTTTT.

The gene calls are TRBV15 and TRBJ2-3; 9 nucleotides agree with TRBD2. The CDR3 covers 16 residues. J gave up 8 bases and V 0 bases, and 9 bases lay outside the gene matches. Germline V gene lookup returns CDR1 LNHNV and CDR2 YYDKDF (reference sequence). The CDR3 loop is CATSRDRRGGPLTQYF. CDR3 bases: TGTGCCACCAGCAGAGATAGGCGGGGGGGCCCTCTTACGCAGTATTTT.

The chain joins TRBV5-1 to TRBJ1-2; 9 bases match TRBD1. Trimming removed 2 bases from V and 6 bases from J; junction bases left unmatched: 8. This CDR3 is 15 amino acids long. The germline CDR1 and CDR2 sequences are SGHRS and YFSETQ. In DNA, the CDR3 is TGCGCCAGCAGCTTCCGGGACAGGGAACTCGATGGCTACACCTTC. Translated: CASSFRDRELDGYTF.

The chain joins TRBV27 to TRBJ2-7, with TRBD1 matching 9 bases. V trimming: 1 base; J trimming: 2 bases; junction bases outside the gene matches: 6. Germline loops: CDR1 MNHEY, CDR2 SMNVEV (reference sequence). The CDR3 is made up of 16 amino acids. CDR3 sequence: CASSLWGDRAAYEQYF. CDR3 nucleotide sequence: TGTGCCAGCAGTTTATGGGGGGACAGGGCCGCCTACGAGCAGTACTTC.

The chain links TRBV19 to TRBJ2-7; the D gene is possibly TRBD2 (5 bases). Trimming shortened V by 8 bases and J by 6 bases, and 14 bases separated the two germline ends. The CDR3 has 12 residues. Germline V CDR1 and CDR2: LNHDA, SQIVND (reference sequence). CDR3 DNA: TGTGCCAGTTCCCACGGTGGAGGCGAGCAGTACTTC. The encoded protein is CASSHGGGEQYF.

This chain joins TRBV27 and TRBJ2-3; 12 bases are shared with TRBD2. CDR3 size: 18 residues. Germline CDR1 MNHEY, CDR2 SMNVEV (reference sequence). Germline trimming cut 4 bases from V and 0 bases from J; bases unmatched to any gene: 8. The CDR3 protein is CASSSLFGTSGSTDTQYF. DNA of the CDR3: TGTGCCAGCAGTTCCCTCTTCGGGACTAGCGGGAGCACAGATACGCAGTATTTT.

In its sample, this clonotype was seen a few times. The V gene is TRBV11-2, the J gene TRBJ2-7, with a tentative D call TRBD1 (5 bases). The CDR3 contains 14 residues. The V and J ends lost 2 bases and 4 bases respectively, with 12 bases between them. CDR1 is SGHAT and CDR2 is FQNNGV in the germline V gene. CDR3 residues: CASSLLPGWYEQYF. The DNA of the CDR3 is TGTGCCAGCAGCTTATTGCCAGGGTGGTACGAGCAGTACTTC.

This chain connects TRBV13 to TRBJ1-2, with D unclear. Trimming cost V 4 bases and J 6 bases, with 12 bases left between them. CDR1 is PRHDT and CDR2 is FYEKMQ in the germline V gene (reference sequence). The length of the CDR3 is 13 residues. The DNA for the CDR3 is TGTGCCAGCAGCTCCAACAGAAAGGATGGCTACACCTTC. Translating it yields CASSSNRKDGYTF.

This clonotype has only a few counts. This sequence joins TRBV7-6 and TRBJ2-3, with TRBD2 matching over 9 bases. The CDR3 extends over 15 amino acids. Germline V gene data show CDR1 as SGHVS and CDR2 as FNYEAQ. After removal of 5 bases from V and 2 bases from J, the junction contained 5 bases not matched to a gene. The CDR3 coding sequence is TGTGCCAGCAGCACCCAGCGGGGGGACACAGATACGCAGTATTTT. This codes for CASSTQRGDTDTQYF.

This CDR3 is CASSHSWGGRTDTQYF. DNA of the CDR3: TGCGCCAGCAGCCATTCGTGGGGGGGTCGGACAGATACGCAGTATTTT. The V and J genes are TRBV4-1 and TRBJ2-3, with 7 nucleotides matching TRBD2. Trimming removed 3 bases from V and 3 bases from J; junction bases left unmatched: 9. The V gene's germline CDR1 is MGHRA and CDR2 YSYEKL. This CDR3 spans 16 amino acids.

This chain uses TRBV2 with TRBJ2-7; 7 bases align to TRBD1. The germline CDR1 and CDR2 sequences are SNHLY and FYNNEI. After removal of 6 bases from V and 2 bases from J, the junction contained 7 bases not matched to a gene. This CDR3 region has 14 residues. The CDR3 DNA reads TGTGCCAGCAGCCCCCCGGACAGGACCTACGAGCAGTACTTC. Translated: CASSPPDRTYEQYF.

This clonotype was counted only a few times. CDR3 DNA: TGTGCCAGCAGCCTGACTAGCGGATACACCGGGGAGCTGTTTTTT. This encodes CASSLTSGYTGELFF. This sequence joins TRBV7-9 and TRBJ2-2; 9 bases fit TRBD2. The junction had 4 bases not matched to a gene; V was cut back by 5 bases and J by 3 bases. The CDR3 is 15 residues long. Germline V CDR1 and CDR2: SEHNR, FQNEAQ (reference sequence).

In this sample, this clonotype turned up a few times. The genes are TRBV28 and TRBJ1-1; D is possibly TRBD1 (6 bases). Germline CDR1 MDHEN, CDR2 SYDVKM. The V end was cut by 6 bases, the J end by 4 bases, with 18 bases between. The CDR3 spans 15 residues. CDR3 bases: TGTGCCAGCAGGCCCGTAACAGGGTTGGGCACTGAAGCTTTCTTT. It yields the protein CASRPVTGLGTEAFF.

The chain employs TRBV9 and TRBJ2-2, with 7 bases matching TRBD2. Germline V gene sequence: CDR1 SGDLS, CDR2 YYNGEE. Trimming removed 5 bases from V and 0 bases from J; junction bases left unmatched: 7. The CDR3 runs 16 residues. The CDR3 spells CASSASGAPNTGELFF. In DNA, the CDR3 is TGTGCCAGCAGTGCCAGCGGGGCTCCGAACACCGGGGAGCTGTTTTTT. The full variable domain, rest sourced from reference TRBV9 and TRBJ2-2, is DSGVTQTPKHLITATGQRVTLRCSPRSGDLSVYWYQQSLDQGLQFLIQYYNGEERAKGNILERFSAQQFPDLHSELNLSSLELGDSALYFCASSASGAPNTGELFFGEGSRLTVL.

This chain joins TRBV7-9 and TRBJ2-7; 8 bases are shared with TRBD1. The CDR3 loop spans 15 amino acids. V trimming: 2 bases; J trimming: 4 bases; junction bases outside the gene matches: 7. Germline CDR1 is SEHNR and CDR2 is FQNEAQ (reference sequence). DNA for the CDR3: TGTGCCAGCAGCTTAAGGCAGGGGGCTAGGTACGAGCAGTACTTC. Translation: CASSLRQGARYEQYF.

The V and J genes are TRBV29-1 and TRBJ1-1; 7 nucleotides line up with TRBD1. Unmatched junction bases numbered 5, after V lost 1 base and J lost 0 bases. This CDR3 is 15 amino acids long. The germline V gene has CDR1 SQVTM and CDR2 ANQGSEA. The CDR3 protein is CSVEVRDSLNTEAFF. CDR3 bases: TGCAGCGTTGAAGTTCGGGACAGCCTGAACACTGAAGCTTTCTTT.

V is TRBV12-5 and J is TRBJ2-7, with 9 bases identical to TRBD1. After removal of 3 bases from V and 3 bases from J, the junction contained 9 bases not matched to a gene. Germline loops: CDR1 LGHNT, CDR2 FRNRAP. The CDR3 runs to 16 residues. As DNA, the CDR3 is TGTGCTAGTGGTTTCTCATTACAGGGGGCAGACTACGAGCAGTACTTC. It yields the protein CASGFSLQGADYEQYF.

The genes are TRBV29-1 and TRBJ2-7; no reliable D call. The CDR3 consists of 12 residues. The germline V gene has CDR1 SQVTM and CDR2 ANQGSEA. With 2 bases removed from V and 2 bases from J, the gap between germline ends came to 7 bases. The CDR3 spells CSVELGPYEQYF. As DNA, the CDR3 is TGCAGCGTTGAATTGGGTCCCTACGAGCAGTACTTC.

The CDR3 DNA reads as TGTGCCACCAGTGACGGGGACAGCCTACCCGGGGAGCTGTTTTTT. Translating it yields CATSDGDSLPGELFF. The chain combines TRBV24-1 with TRBJ2-2, with TRBD1 matching 7 bases. J gave up 6 bases and V 4 bases, and 7 bases lay outside the gene matches. CDR1 and CDR2 (germline): KGHDR, SFDVKD. The CDR3 spans 15 residues.

The chain is built from TRBV5-6 and TRBJ2-5, with 8 nucleotides matching TRBD2. CDR3 length equals 15 residues. Germline V CDR1 and CDR2: SGHDT, YYEEEE. Trimming removed 3 bases from V and 3 bases from J; junction bases left unmatched: 7. CDR3 in amino acids: CASSSSTSGEETQYF. The CDR3 coding sequence is TGTGCCAGCAGCTCCTCTACTAGCGGAGAAGAGACCCAGTACTTC.

This sequence joins TRBV9 and TRBJ2-3, with 9 bases matching TRBD2. The CDR3 runs 18 residues. From germline, CDR1 is SGDLS and CDR2 YYNGEE. Germline trimming cut 0 bases from V and 5 bases from J; bases unmatched to any gene: 13. CDR3 DNA sequence: TGTGCCAGCAGCGTAGCTACTGGGCGGGGGGGCCTCGAAGATACGCAGTATTTT. Protein: CASSVATGRGGLEDTQYF.

This chain links TRBV12-3 or TRBV12-4 with TRBJ2-1; TRBD2 aligns across 11 bases. V was clipped by 4 bases and J by 4 bases; unmatched bases: 3. This CDR3 is 15 amino acids long. The CDR3 DNA is TGTGCCAGCAGTTCACTAGCGGGGGAGTACAATGAGCAGTTCTTC. It codes for CASSSLAGEYNEQFF.

The V call is TRBV7-6, the J call TRBJ2-7, with D unclear. The V gene's germline CDR1 is SGHVS and CDR2 FNYEAQ. This CDR3 contains 12 residues. V was trimmed by 5 bases and J by 4 bases, leaving 9 bases between them. The CDR3 sequence is CASSPFGYEQYF. The CDR3 nucleotides read TGTGCCAGCAGCCCATTCGGATACGAGCAGTACTTC.

In the case of this clonotype: A junction boundary mismatches the germline segment, possibly from a read error. J is TRBJ2-7 and V is TRBV30; D gene ambiguous. The CDR3 covers 15 residues. Germline V gene data show CDR1 as GTSNPN and CDR2 as SVGIG (reference sequence). The chain's CDR3 is CAWSVGDLDRYAQYF. In DNA form, the CDR3 reads TGTGCCTGGAGTGTAGGCGACCTAGACCGCTACGCGCAGTACTTC. The whole variable domain, remainder taken from reference TRBV30 and TRBJ2-7, is SQTIHQWPATLVQPVGSPLSLECTVEGTSNPNLYWYRQAAGRGLQLLFYSVGIGQISSEVPQNLSASRPQDRQFILSSKKLLLSDSGFYLCAWSVGDLDRYAQYFGPGTRLTVT.

V is TRBV4-2 and J is TRBJ2-5, with 10 bases fitting TRBD2. The germline CDR1 and CDR2 sequences are LGHNA and YNFKEQ. The CDR3 is made up of 16 amino acids. Losses at the gene ends were 0 bases for V and 4 bases for J; bases not matched to a gene: 5. The CDR3, as DNA: TGTGCCAGCAGCCAAGAAGCAGCGGGAGGGGGAGAGACCCAGTACTTC. Encoded protein: CASSQEAAGGGETQYF.